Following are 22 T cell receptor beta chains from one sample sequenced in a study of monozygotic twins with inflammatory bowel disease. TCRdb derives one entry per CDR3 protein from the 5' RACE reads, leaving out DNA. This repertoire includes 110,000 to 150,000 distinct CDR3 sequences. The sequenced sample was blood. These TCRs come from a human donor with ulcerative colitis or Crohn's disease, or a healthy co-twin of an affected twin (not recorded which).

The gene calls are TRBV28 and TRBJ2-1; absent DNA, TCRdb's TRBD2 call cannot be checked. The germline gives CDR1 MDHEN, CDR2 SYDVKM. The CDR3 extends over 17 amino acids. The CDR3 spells CASSFRTSGGGYNEQFF. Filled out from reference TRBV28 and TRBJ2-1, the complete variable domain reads DVKVTQSSRYLVKRTGEKVFLECVQDMDHENMFWYRQDPGLGLRLIYFSYDVKMKEKGDIPEGYSVSREKKERFSLILESASTNQTSMYLCASSFRTSGGGYNEQFFGPGTRLTVL.

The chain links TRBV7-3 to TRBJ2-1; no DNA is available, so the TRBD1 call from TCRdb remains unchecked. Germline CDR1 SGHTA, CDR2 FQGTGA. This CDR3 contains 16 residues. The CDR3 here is CASSLIAGVSYNEQFF.

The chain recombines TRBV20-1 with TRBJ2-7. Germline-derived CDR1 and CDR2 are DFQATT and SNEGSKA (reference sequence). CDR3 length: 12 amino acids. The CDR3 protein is CSARTGVYEQYF.

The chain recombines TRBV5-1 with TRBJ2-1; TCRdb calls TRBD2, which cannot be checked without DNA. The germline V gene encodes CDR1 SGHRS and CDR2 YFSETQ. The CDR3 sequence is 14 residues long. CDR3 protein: CASNQPSGSHEQFF. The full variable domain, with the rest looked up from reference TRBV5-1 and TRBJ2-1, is KAGVTQTPRYLIKTRGQQVTLSCSPISGHRSVSWYQQTPGQGLQFLFEYFSETQRNKGNFPGRFSGRQFSNSRSEMNVSTLELGDSALYLCASNQPSGSHEQFFGPGTRLTVL.

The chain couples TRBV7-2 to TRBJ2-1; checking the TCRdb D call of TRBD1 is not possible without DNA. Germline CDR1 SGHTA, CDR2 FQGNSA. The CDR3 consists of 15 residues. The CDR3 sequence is CASSFSQRQYNEQFF.

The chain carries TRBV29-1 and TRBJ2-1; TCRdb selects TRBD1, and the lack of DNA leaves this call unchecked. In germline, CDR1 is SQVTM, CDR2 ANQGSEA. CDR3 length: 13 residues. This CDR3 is CSVAGQGLNEQFF.

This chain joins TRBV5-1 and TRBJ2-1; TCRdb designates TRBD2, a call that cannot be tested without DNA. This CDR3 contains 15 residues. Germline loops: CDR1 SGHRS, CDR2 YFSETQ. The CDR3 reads CASSHGTTMYNEQFF.

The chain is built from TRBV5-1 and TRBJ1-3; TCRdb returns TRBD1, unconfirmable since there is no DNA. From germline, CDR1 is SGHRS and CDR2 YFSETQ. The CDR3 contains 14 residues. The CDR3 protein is CASSFRTGVDTIYF.

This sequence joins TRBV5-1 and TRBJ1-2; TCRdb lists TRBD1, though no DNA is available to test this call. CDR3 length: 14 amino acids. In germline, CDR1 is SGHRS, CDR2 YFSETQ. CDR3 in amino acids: CASSFGAGIDGYTF.

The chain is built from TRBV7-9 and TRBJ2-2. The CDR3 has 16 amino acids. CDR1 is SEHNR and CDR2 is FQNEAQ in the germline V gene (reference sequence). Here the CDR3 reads CASSLVRNRNTGELFF.

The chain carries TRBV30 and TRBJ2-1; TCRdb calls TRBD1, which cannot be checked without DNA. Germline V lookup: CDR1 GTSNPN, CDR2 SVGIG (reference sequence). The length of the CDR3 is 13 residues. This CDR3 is CARGPGGGDEQFF.

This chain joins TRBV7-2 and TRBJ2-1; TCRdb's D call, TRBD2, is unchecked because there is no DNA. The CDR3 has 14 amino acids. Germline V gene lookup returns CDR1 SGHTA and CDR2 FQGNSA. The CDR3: CASSLYGLAVEQFF. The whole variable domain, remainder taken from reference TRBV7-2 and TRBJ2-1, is GAGVSQSPSNKVTEKGKDVELRCDPISGHTALYWYRQSLGQGLEFLIYFQGNSAPDKSGLPSDRFSAERTGGSVSTLTIQRTQQEDSAVYLCASSLYGLAVEQFFGPGTRLTVL.

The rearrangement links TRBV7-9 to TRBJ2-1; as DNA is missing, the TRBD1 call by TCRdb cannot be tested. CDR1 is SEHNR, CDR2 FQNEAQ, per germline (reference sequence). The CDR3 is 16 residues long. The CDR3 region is CASSLSARTDYNEQFF.

CDR3: CASSQRWESWDQGTSNQPQHF. The chain joins TRBV4-1 to TRBJ1-5; TCRdb's D call, TRBD1, is unchecked because there is no DNA. From germline, CDR1 is MGHRA and CDR2 YSYEKL. The CDR3 is 21 residues long.

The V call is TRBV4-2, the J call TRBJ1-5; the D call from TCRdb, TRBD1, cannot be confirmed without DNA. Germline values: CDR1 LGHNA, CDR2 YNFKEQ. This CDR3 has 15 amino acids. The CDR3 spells CASSHGTVGNQPQHF.

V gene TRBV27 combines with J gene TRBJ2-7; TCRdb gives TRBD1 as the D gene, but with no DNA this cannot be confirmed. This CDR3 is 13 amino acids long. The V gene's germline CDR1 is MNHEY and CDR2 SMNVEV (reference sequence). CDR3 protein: CASSLGRVYEQYF.

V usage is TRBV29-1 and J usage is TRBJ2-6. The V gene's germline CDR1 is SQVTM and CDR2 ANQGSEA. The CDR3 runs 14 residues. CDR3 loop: CSVDTNSGANVLTF.

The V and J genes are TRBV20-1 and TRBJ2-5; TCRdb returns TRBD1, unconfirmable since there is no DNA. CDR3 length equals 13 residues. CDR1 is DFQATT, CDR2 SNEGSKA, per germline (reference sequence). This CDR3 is CSASSGAQETQYF.

Here the CDR3 reads CASSRRLSPPPRTQYF. This rearrangement joins TRBV3-1 to TRBJ2-5; no DNA is available, so the TRBD2 call from TCRdb remains unchecked. The CDR3 spans 16 residues. Germline V lookup: CDR1 LGHDT, CDR2 YNNKEL (reference sequence).

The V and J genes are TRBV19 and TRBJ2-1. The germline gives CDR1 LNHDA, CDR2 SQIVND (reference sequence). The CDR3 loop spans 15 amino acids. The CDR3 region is CASSPKGFSYNEQFF.

This CDR3 is CASTRLAGGDTQYF. This chain connects TRBV5-1 to TRBJ2-3; TCRdb reports TRBD2, a call that lacks DNA to check it against. The length of the CDR3 is 14 residues. The germline V gene has CDR1 SGHRS and CDR2 YFSETQ.

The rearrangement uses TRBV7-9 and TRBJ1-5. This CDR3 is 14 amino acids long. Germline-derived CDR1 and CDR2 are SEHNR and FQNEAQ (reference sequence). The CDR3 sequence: CASSLSLSNQPQHF.